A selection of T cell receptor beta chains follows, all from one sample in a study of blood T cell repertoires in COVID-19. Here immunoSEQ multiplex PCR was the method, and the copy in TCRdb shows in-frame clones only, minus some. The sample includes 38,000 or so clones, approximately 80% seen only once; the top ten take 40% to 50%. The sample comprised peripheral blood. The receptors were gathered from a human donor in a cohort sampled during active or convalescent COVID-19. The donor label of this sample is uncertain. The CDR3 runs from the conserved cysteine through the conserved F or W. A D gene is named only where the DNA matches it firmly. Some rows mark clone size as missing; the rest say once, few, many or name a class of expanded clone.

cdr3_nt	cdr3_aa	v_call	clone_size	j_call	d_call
TGTGCCAGCAGCGGGACAGGGGGAGCCTCTGGAAACACCATATATTTT	CASSGTGGASGNTIYF	TRBV9	.	TRBJ1-3	TRBD1
TGTGCCAGCAGCTTAGCAGCGGATCAGCCCCAGCATTTT	CASSLAADQPQHF	TRBV7-2	.	TRBJ1-5	.
TGCGCCAGCAGCTTGCAGTCTCCAAGATCCCTCAACACCGGGGAGCTGTTTTTT	CASSLQSPRSLNTGELFF	TRBV5-1	.	TRBJ2-2	.
TGCAGTGCTAGAGAACACTACGAGCAGTACTTC	CSAREHYEQYF	TRBV20-1	few	TRBJ2-7	.
TGTGCCAGCAGCCTCAATGAGCAGTTCTTC	CASSLNEQFF	TRBV11-2	.	TRBJ2-1	.
TGTGCCAGCAGCTTGACCTTCGGTGTGGGAGACACTGAAGCTTTCTTT	CASSLTFGVGDTEAFF	TRBV5-8	.	TRBJ1-1	.
TGTGCCAGTCGTCAGGGGGTTGATTCACCCCTCCACTTT	CASRQGVDSPLHF	TRBV19	.	TRBJ1-6	TRBD1
TGTGCCAGCAGCCGGGACAGGGGAAACGAAAAACTGTTTTTT	CASSRDRGNEKLFF	TRBV6-5	.	TRBJ1-4	TRBD1
TGTGCCAGCTCACCAGGTTTAGCGGGAGGAAGAGATACGCAGTATTTT	CASSPGLAGGRDTQYF	TRBV18	once	TRBJ2-3	TRBD2
TGTGCCAGCAGCCCGACTAGCCCCGGAAGGAATACGCAGTATTTT	CASSPTSPGRNTQYF	TRBV5-5	.	TRBJ2-3	TRBD2
TGTGCCAGCAGCTTAACCGATGGCCCGGGTGAGCAGTTCTTC	CASSLTDGPGEQFF	TRBV7-9	.	TRBJ2-1	.
TGCGCCAGCAGCTCAAATCCCCTACTAGCGGGAGGGCCAGATACGCAGTATTTT	CASSSNPLLAGGPDTQYF	TRBV5-1	few	TRBJ2-3	TRBD2
TGTGCCAGCAGTCCGGACAGGGCTAACAGCGGCTACACCTTC	CASSPDRANSGYTF	TRBV6-5	.	TRBJ1-2	TRBD1
TGTGCCACCAGCGGACAGACTAATGAAAAACTGTTTTTT	CATSGQTNEKLFF	TRBV24-1	.	TRBJ1-4	.
TGTGCCAGCAGCCACTCCTACGAGCAGTACTTC	CASSHSYEQYF	TRBV11-3	few	TRBJ2-7	.
TGTGCCAGCAGCTTTTATCAGGGGAGCACCGGGGAGCTGTTTTTT	CASSFYQGSTGELFF	TRBV7-2	.	TRBJ2-2	.
TGCGCCAGCAGCCAAACAACAGGGGATAACACTGAAGCTTTCTTT	CASSQTTGDNTEAFF	TRBV4-3	.	TRBJ1-1	TRBD1
TGTGCCTGGAGTGGAGGGACAGGGGAGGAGACCCAGTACTTC	CAWSGGTGEETQYF	TRBV30	.	TRBJ2-5	TRBD1
TGTGCCAGCAGCTTAGAATATGATCAGCCCCAGCATTTT	CASSLEYDQPQHF	TRBV7-2	many	TRBJ1-5	.
TGTGCTAGTGGTTTGGTACGGACAGGGGGTATGAATGAAAAACTGTTTTTT	CASGLVRTGGMNEKLFF	TRBV12-5	.	TRBJ1-4	TRBD1
TGTGCCAGCAGCGAAGAGACAGGCTCCTACGAGCAGTACTTC	CASSEETGSYEQYF	TRBV7-8	.	TRBJ2-7	.
TGTGCCAGCAGCCCTCGCGACAGGGGTCCCTACAATGAGCAGTTCTTC	CASSPRDRGPYNEQFF	TRBV11-1	.	TRBJ2-1	TRBD1
TGCAGCGTCGTCGACAGGGAATCCAAAAACATTCAGTACTTC	CSVVDRESKNIQYF	TRBV29-1	.	TRBJ2-4	TRBD1
TGTGCCACTGGCACAGCCGGCCCTGGAAAACTGTTTTTT	CATGTAGPGKLFF	TRBV19	.	TRBJ1-4	.
TGTGCCAGCGGGACACCTAACACTGAAGCTTTCTTT	CASGTPNTEAFF	TRBV3-1/TRBV3-2	.	TRBJ1-1	.
TGTGCCAGCAGCCAATCACCAGGGAACACTGAAGCTTTCTTT	CASSQSPGNTEAFF	TRBV16	.	TRBJ1-1	.
TGTGCCAGCAGTCGCTCCCCGGGACTAGCTGGTTTCTTC	CASSRSPGLAGFF	TRBV12-3/TRBV12-4	once	TRBJ2-1	TRBD2
TGTGCCAGCAGTTTAGTAATCGATCAGCCCCAGCATTTT	CASSLVIDQPQHF	TRBV12-3/TRBV12-4	once	TRBJ1-5	.
TGTGCCAGCAGCCAAGAAGGCCGGGAGTTATTCTACGAGCAGTACTTC	CASSQEGRELFYEQYF	TRBV3-1/TRBV3-2	.	TRBJ2-7	.
TGTGCCAGCTCTATACAGGGGGCCCGGAACACTGAAGCTTTCTTT	CASSIQGARNTEAFF	TRBV18	few	TRBJ1-1	TRBD1
TGTGCCAGCGCGGCGAACTATGGCTACACCTTC	CASAANYGYTF	TRBV7-9	once	TRBJ1-2	.
TGCGCCAGCAGCAAAGGGACAGGGGTTGAGACTGAAGCTTTCTTT	CASSKGTGVETEAFF	TRBV5-1	.	TRBJ1-1	TRBD1
TGTGCCAGCAGTTCAACAGGGGAAGGCACTGAAGCTTTCTTT	CASSSTGEGTEAFF	TRBV6-5	.	TRBJ1-1	TRBD1
TGCAGCGTTGAAAGCAGGCTTTATGGCTACACCTTC	CSVESRLYGYTF	TRBV29-1	.	TRBJ1-2	.
TGTGCCAGCAGTTACCGGGACAACTCCTACGAGCAGTACTTC	CASSYRDNSYEQYF	TRBV6-2/TRBV6-3	.	TRBJ2-7	.
TGTGCTAGCAGCGATGACCGAAGCGGGATCTCTGGGGCCAACGTCCTGACTTTC	CASSDDRSGISGANVLTF	TRBV7-7	.	TRBJ2-6	TRBD2
TGTGCCAGCAGTTACGGTTGGGGGCGCAGCGGGGAGCTGTTTTTT	CASSYGWGRSGELFF	TRBV6-5	once	TRBJ2-2	.
TGCGCCAGCAGCCAAGGGGGCTTTGCTGAAGCTTTCTTT	CASSQGGFAEAFF	TRBV4-1	.	TRBJ1-1	.
TGTGCCAGCAGCTTATGGGGGACTTCCCAAGAGACCCAGTACTTC	CASSLWGTSQETQYF	TRBV7-2	.	TRBJ2-5	.
TGTGCCAGCAGCTTAATAGTTCAAGAGACCCAGTACTTC	CASSLIVQETQYF	TRBV7-9	.	TRBJ2-5	.
TGCGCCAGCAGCTTGGAGGACAGTTACGAGCAGTACTTC	CASSLEDSYEQYF	TRBV5-1	.	TRBJ2-7	.
TGTGCCTGGCGGACTAGCGGCTACGAGCAGTACTTC	CAWRTSGYEQYF	TRBV30	.	TRBJ2-7	TRBD2
TGTGCCAGCAGCCCAGGGACCTCCGGTGGACAGGGGGTTTCTGGGGCCAACGTCCTGACTTTC	CASSPGTSGGQGVSGANVLTF	TRBV7-6	.	TRBJ2-6	TRBD1